Listed here are 7 T cell receptor beta chains from one sample, sequenced in a study of shared clonotypes between healthy human individuals. TCRdb keeps only in-frame clones here, not all; method: immunoSEQ multiplex PCR. This table holds approximately 530,000 clones, 90% to 97% found once. Sequenced: naive CD4+ T cells sorted from blood. Indicated subset: CD45RA+ positively selected. Every receptor here comes from a woman aged 25-40 years in good health.

The chain is built from TRBV4-1 and TRBJ1-2, with D unclear. CDR1 and CDR2 (germline): MGHRA, YSYEKL. The CDR3 runs 15 residues. Trimming stripped 3 bases from V and 1 base from J, with 12 bases between. CDR3 region: CASSQAPLLNYGYTF. CDR3 bases: TGCGCCAGCAGCCAGGCTCCGCTTCTTAACTATGGCTACACCTTC.

The chain employs TRBV7-7 and TRBJ2-5, with 10 bases identical to TRBD2. The ends lost 4 bases at V and 3 bases at J; junction bases unmatched: 8. CDR1 and CDR2 (germline): SSHAT, FNYEAQ (reference sequence). The CDR3 covers 16 residues. The CDR3 DNA reads as TGTGCCAGCAGCTCTACAGCGGGAGGGCCCGAAGAGACCCAGTACTTC. This encodes CASSSTAGGPEETQYF.

Notes on this clone: One end of the junction fails to match germline, which may point to a read error. This chain joins TRBV5-1 and TRBJ2-5; the match to TRBD2 covers 9 bases. The CDR3 contains 16 residues. CDR1 SGHRS and CDR2 YFSETQ come from the germline V gene. CDR3 nucleotides: TGCGTCAGCAGCTTGATAAGCGGGAGGTACCAAGAGACCCAGTACTTC. Residues: CVSSLISGRYQETQYF.

The J gene is TRBJ2-5, the V gene TRBV28; 10 bases are a match to TRBD2. CDR1 is MDHEN and CDR2 is SYDVKM in the germline V gene. The length of the CDR3 is 16 residues. Unmatched junction bases numbered 6, after V lost 3 bases and J lost 2 bases. The CDR3 loop is CASSFRRLAGQETQYF. In DNA form, the CDR3 reads TGTGCCAGCAGTTTCCGACGACTAGCGGGTCAAGAGACCCAGTACTTC.

V gene TRBV5-1 combines with J gene TRBJ2-2; no firm D call. With 0 bases removed from V and 5 bases from J, the gap between germline ends came to 11 bases. Germline loops: CDR1 SGHRS, CDR2 YFSETQ. CDR3 length: 15 amino acids. CDR3 sequence: CASSLERVGTGELFF. The DNA for the CDR3 is TGCGCCAGCAGCTTGGAACGGGTTGGAACCGGGGAGCTGTTTTTT.

CDR3 bases: TGCGCCAGCAGATCCGGGGTAGATCAGCCCCAGCATTTT. Protein sequence: CASRSGVDQPQHF. The V call is TRBV5-1, the J call TRBJ1-5, with D unclear. The CDR3 is 13 residues long. V dropped 5 bases and J dropped 5 bases, with 11 bases sitting between them. The germline CDR1 and CDR2 sequences are SGHRS and YFSETQ.

The chain couples TRBV4-1 to TRBJ1-4; D is unresolved. V lost 3 bases to trimming and J lost 5 bases, with 13 bases between them. Germline V gives CDR1 MGHRA, CDR2 YSYEKL. CDR3 length equals 15 residues. CDR3 sequence (DNA): TGCGCCAGCAGCCATGTAGGGCAGTCGAATGAAAAACTGTTTTTT. This sequence encodes CASSHVGQSNEKLFF.